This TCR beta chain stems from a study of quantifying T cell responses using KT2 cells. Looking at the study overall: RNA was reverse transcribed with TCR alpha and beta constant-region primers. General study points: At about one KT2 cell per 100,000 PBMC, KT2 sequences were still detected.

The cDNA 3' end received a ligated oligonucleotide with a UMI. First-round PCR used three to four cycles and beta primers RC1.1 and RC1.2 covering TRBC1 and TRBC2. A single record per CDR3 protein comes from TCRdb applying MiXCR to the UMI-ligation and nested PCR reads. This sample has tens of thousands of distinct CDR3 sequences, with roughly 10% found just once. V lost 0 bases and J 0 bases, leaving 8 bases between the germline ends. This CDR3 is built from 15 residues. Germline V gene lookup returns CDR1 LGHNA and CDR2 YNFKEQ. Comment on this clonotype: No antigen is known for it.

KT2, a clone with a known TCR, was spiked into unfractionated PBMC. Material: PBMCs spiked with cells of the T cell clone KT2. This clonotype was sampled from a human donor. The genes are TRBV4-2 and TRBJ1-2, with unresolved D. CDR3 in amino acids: CASSQDFRSNYGYTF. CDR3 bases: TGTGCCAGCAGCCAAGATTTTAGGTCTAACTATGGCTACACCTTC.